This T cell receptor beta chain originates from a study of Ad26.COV2.S vaccination and SARS-CoV-2 variants. The wider study: Donor got 5x10^10 or 1x10^11 viral particles of Ad26.COV2.S.

Indicated treatment: 15 to 20 received Ad26.COV2.S at low or high dose, single or two shots; about 5 received placebo; per-sample allocation not given. At day 63 after the first vaccine or placebo injection, samples were drawn. Within Boston, the person who donated was an adult of 18-55 years. Wuhan-strain SARS-CoV-2 spike was expressed by the Ad26 vector that made up the vaccine. V shed 6 bases, J shed 6 bases, and the junction held 12 bases outside the gene matches. The V gene's germline CDR1 is MNHEY and CDR2 SVGEGT. CDR3 size: 16 residues. This table comes from immunoSEQ multiplex PCR, and its TCRdb copy is limited to in-frame clones, with some not included. In the table there are about half a million clones, about 89% of which are singletons.

The sequence was obtained from a person aged 18 to 59 who received the Ad26.COV2.S COVID-19 vaccine or a placebo. The material sequenced was peripheral blood, taken in a trial of Ad26.COV2.S vaccine versus placebo. This chain joins TRBV6-2 or TRBV6-3 and TRBJ2-2; 8 nucleotides agree with TRBD1. The CDR3 is CASSLGQGRAAGELFF. CDR3 in DNA: TGTGCCAGCAGCCTCGGACAGGGAAGGGCGGCCGGGGAGCTGTTTTTT.